Below, 26 T cell receptor beta chains from the same sample are listed, as sequenced in a study of shared clonotypes between healthy human individuals. The data were produced by immunoSEQ multiplex PCR, yet TCRdb's version contains in-frame clones alone and is incomplete. The data contain hundreds of thousands of clones, roughly 96% of them seen just once; the ten biggest clones take up 0.095% to 0.13%. The naive CD8 subset, CD45RO-negative cells positively selected for CCR7, excluded terminally differentiated effector memory CD45RA+ cells. The sequencing input was naive CD8+ T cells sorted from blood. The receptor source for this set is a young woman in good health.

This clone appeared once. The CDR3 here is CAISEDVSTDTQYF. CDR3 nucleotides: TGTGCCATCAGTGAGGATGTCAGCACAGATACGCAGTATTTT. This chain joins TRBV10-3 and TRBJ2-3; D unresolved. V lost 2 bases to trimming and J lost 0 bases, with 6 bases between them. The length of the CDR3 is 14 residues. CDR1 ENHRY and CDR2 SYGVKD come from the germline V gene.

The chain is built from TRBV28 and TRBJ2-1, with D perhaps matching TRBD2 (6 bases). The CDR3 contains 15 residues. V gave up 1 base and J gave up 8 bases, with 15 bases separating them. From germline, CDR1 is MDHEN and CDR2 SYDVKM. This CDR3 reads CASSLLSGEEDEQFF. For the CDR3, the DNA is TGTGCCAGCAGTTTATTATCGGGAGAGGAGGATGAGCAGTTCTTC.

This clone was found once. This chain links TRBV27 with TRBJ2-1; TRBD1 agrees at 8 bases. Germline V gene sequence: CDR1 MNHEY, CDR2 SMNVEV (reference sequence). V trimming: 4 bases; J trimming: 1 base; junction bases outside the gene matches: 3. This CDR3 spans 15 amino acids. The CDR3 DNA reads as TGTGCCAGCAGTTCAGGACAGGGTTCCTACAATGAGCAGTTCTTC. Translation: CASSSGQGSYNEQFF.

The chain carries TRBV7-9 and TRBJ2-7, with 8 nucleotides matching TRBD2. This CDR3 contains 15 residues. Trimming cost V 8 bases and J 0 bases; bases outside gene matches: 9. Germline V lookup: CDR1 SEHNR, CDR2 FQNEAQ (reference sequence). CDR3 amino acids: CASSPLAASSYEQYF. CDR3 coding DNA: TGTGCCAGCTCGCCACTAGCGGCGAGCTCCTACGAGCAGTACTTC.

Details on this clone: Distinct nucleotide sequences in the sample also encode this CDR3. The chain has TRBV4-2 and TRBJ2-3; 9 nucleotides line up with TRBD2. The germline V gene encodes CDR1 LGHNA and CDR2 YNFKEQ. CDR3 size: 15 residues. V shed 4 bases, J shed 6 bases, and the junction held 8 bases outside the gene matches. Written as DNA, the CDR3 is TGTGCCAGCAGCCCACTAGCGGGTGGACCGGATACGCAGTATTTT. Encoded protein: CASSPLAGGPDTQYF.

This chain links TRBV28 with TRBJ2-1, with 8 nucleotides matching TRBD1. In germline, CDR1 is MDHEN, CDR2 SYDVKM. The V and J ends lost 6 bases and 16 bases, in that order; junction bases with no gene match: 17. CDR3 size: 14 residues. DNA for the CDR3: TGTGCCAGCAGGCCGGCCACCGACCCGGGACAGGAATTCTTC. Translation: CASRPATDPGQEFF. The full variable domain, its missing parts supplied by reference TRBV28 and TRBJ2-1, is DVKVTQSSRYLVKRTGEKVFLECVQDMDHENMFWYRQDPGLGLRLIYFSYDVKMKEKGDIPEGYSVSREKKERFSLILESASTNQTSMYLCASRPATDPGQEFFGPGTRLTVL.

This clone was counted many times. V and J are TRBV29-1 and TRBJ1-2, with D unclear. The CDR3 spans 13 residues. Trimming took 6 bases from V and 7 from J, leaving 18 bases between them. Germline assignment: CDR1 SQVTM and CDR2 ANQGSEA. Here the CDR3 DNA reads TGCAGCGTCATCGGAGGGAGGGTTGGTGGCTACACCTTC. Translated, it gives CSVIGGRVGGYTF.

The chain joins TRBV6-7 to TRBJ2-7; D remains ambiguous. TRBV6-7 is an ORF, and what it does is uncertain. The CDR3 runs to 14 residues. Trimming took 0 bases from V and 3 from J, leaving 9 bases between them. Here the CDR3 DNA reads TGTGCCAGCAGTTACTCGGGTAGGGACTACGAGCAGTACTTC. Protein: CASSYSGRDYEQYF.

The rearrangement joins TRBV7-8 to TRBJ2-6, with no clear D. CDR3 length equals 15 residues. V was trimmed by 3 bases and J by 4 bases, leaving 10 bases between them. In germline, CDR1 is SGHVS, CDR2 FQNEAQ. In DNA form, the CDR3 reads TGTGCCAGCAGCTTCCCCAGGTACGGGGCCAACGTCCTGACTTTC. Protein: CASSFPRYGANVLTF. The full variable domain, in which reference TRBV7-8 and TRBJ2-6 provide the parts outside the CDR3, is GAGVSQSPRYKVAKRGQDVALRCDPISGHVSLFWYQQALGQGPEFLTYFQNEAQLDKSGLPSDRFFAERPEGSVSTLKIQRTQQEDSAVYLCASSFPRYGANVLTFGAGSRLTVL.

The V and J genes are TRBV9 and TRBJ1-2, with D unresolved. Looked up from germline, CDR1 is SGDLS and CDR2 is YYNGEE. The germline V and J ends were trimmed by 0 bases and 1 base, with 4 bases remaining between them. The CDR3 extends over 13 amino acids. The CDR3 protein is CASSVEVNYGYTF. The CDR3, as DNA: TGTGCCAGCAGCGTAGAAGTTAACTATGGCTACACCTTC. Drawing the rest from reference TRBV9 and TRBJ1-2, the complete variable domain is DSGVTQTPKHLITATGQRVTLRCSPRSGDLSVYWYQQSLDQGLQFLIQYYNGEERAKGNILERFSAQQFPDLHSELNLSSLELGDSALYFCASSVEVNYGYTFGSGTRLTVV.

V is TRBV2 and J is TRBJ2-1, with 12 bases identical to TRBD2. Germline CDR1 reads SNHLY; CDR2 reads FYNNEI. The CDR3 contains 16 residues. V lost 2 bases, J lost 9 bases, and 8 bases stayed unmatched. In DNA, the CDR3 is TGTGCCAGCAGTGAATCTGTACTAGCGGGAGGAAGTGAGCAGTTCTTC. Translating it yields CASSESVLAGGSEQFF.

J is TRBJ2-5 and V is TRBV11-2, with 7 positions matching TRBD1. The J segment lost 5 bases and the V segment lost 5 bases, leaving 14 bases of the junction unmatched. CDR1 is SGHAT and CDR2 is FQNNGV in the germline V gene. CDR3 size: 16 residues. DNA of the CDR3: TGTGCCAGCAGCCAATGGACCGACAGGGCGGGTGAGACCCAGTACTTC. Amino acids: CASSQWTDRAGETQYF. Filled out from reference TRBV11-2 and TRBJ2-5, the complete variable domain reads EAGVAQSPRYKIIEKRQSVAFWCNPISGHATLYWYQQILGQGPKLLIQFQNNGVVDDSQLPKDRFSAERLKGVDSTLKIQPAKLEDSAVYLCASSQWTDRAGETQYFGPGTRLLVL.

The V call is TRBV7-6, the J call TRBJ2-2; 7 nucleotides match TRBD2. This CDR3 has 15 residues. Germline CDR1 SGHVS, CDR2 FNYEAQ. V was clipped by 1 base and J by 7 bases; unmatched bases: 6. Written as DNA, the CDR3 is TGTGCCAGCAGCTTAGAGGCGGGGGATTTCGGGGAGCTGTTTTTT. Protein: CASSLEAGDFGELFF.

In DNA, the CDR3 is TGTGCCAGCAGCTTGTGGCAGGGGAAAACAGATACGCAGTATTTT. It specifies CASSLWQGKTDTQYF. The rearrangement uses TRBV5-4 and TRBJ2-3; tentative D call: TRBD1 (6 bases). V shed 1 base and J shed 3 bases, with 12 bases lying between them. The germline CDR1 and CDR2 sequences are SGHNT and YYREEE (reference sequence). The CDR3 covers 15 residues.

The CDR3 sequence is CASTPFTVNYGYTF. As DNA, the CDR3 is TGTGCCAGTACCCCTTTCACAGTAAACTATGGCTACACCTTC. The chain employs TRBV19 and TRBJ1-2; the D is unclear. The CDR3 is 14 amino acids. The V gene lost 7 bases and the J gene lost 2 bases, with 14 bases spanning the gap. The germline V gene has CDR1 LNHDA and CDR2 SQIVND (reference sequence). Based on the CDR3 plus reference TRBV19 and TRBJ1-2, the full variable domain is DGGITQSPKYLFRKEGQNVTLSCEQNLNHDAMYWYRQDPGQGLRLIYYSQIVNDFQKGDIAEGYSVSREKKESFPLTVTSAQKNPTAFYLCASTPFTVNYGYTFGSGTRLTVV.

The chain joins TRBV9 to TRBJ2-7; the D gene is possibly TRBD2 (6 bases). Trimming left V 0 bases short and J 2 bases short, with 12 bases between. The CDR3 spans 15 residues. CDR1 and CDR2 from the germline V gene are SGDLS and YYNGEE. CDR3 coding DNA: TGTGCCAGCAGCGTAGAGGCTAGCGAGACCTACGAGCAGTACTTC. It codes for CASSVEASETYEQYF.

The sample holds a few counts of this clone. The CDR3 is CASSSYRLYGYTF. The CDR3 nucleotides are TGCGCCAGCAGTTCCTACAGACTCTATGGCTACACCTTC. The genes are TRBV10-1 and TRBJ1-2, with D unclear. V was cut by 5 bases and J by 4 bases, with 11 bases left in between. The CDR3 runs to 13 residues. The germline gives CDR1 WNHNN, CDR2 SYGVQD (reference sequence).

The chain has TRBV27 and TRBJ1-1; D remains unclear. Germline loops: CDR1 MNHEY, CDR2 SMNVEV (reference sequence). The V end lost 4 bases, the J end lost 5 bases, and 11 bases lay between the germline ends. The CDR3 is 13 amino acids. The CDR3 is CASSSFDTTEAFF. The CDR3 coding sequence is TGTGCCAGCAGTTCCTTCGACACGACTGAAGCTTTCTTT.

The chain uses TRBV27 and TRBJ1-5; maybe TRBD1 (5 bases). V was trimmed by 3 bases and J by 7 bases, leaving 10 bases between them. This CDR3 spans 13 amino acids. The germline V gene encodes CDR1 MNHEY and CDR2 SMNVEV (reference sequence). The CDR3 DNA reads as TGTGCCAGCAGTTTTGGGGGGTGGCAGCCCCAGCATTTT. It is translated as CASSFGGWQPQHF.

V and J are TRBV7-8 and TRBJ2-1, with 8 nucleotides matching TRBD2. Germline V lookup: CDR1 SGHVS, CDR2 FQNEAQ. V lost 4 bases, J lost 1 base, and 3 bases stayed unmatched. The CDR3 totals 15 residues. The CDR3 region has the DNA TGTGCCAGCAGCTCCGGACTAGCATCCTACAATGAGCAGTTCTTC. Residues: CASSSGLASYNEQFF.

The rearrangement links TRBV27 to TRBJ2-5; possibly TRBD2 for D (6 bases). The CDR3 totals 15 residues. The V and J ends lost 0 bases and 4 bases respectively, with 12 bases between them. Looked up from germline, CDR1 is MNHEY and CDR2 is SMNVEV (reference sequence). The CDR3 is CASSLSRERGETQYF. For the CDR3, the DNA is TGTGCCAGCAGTTTATCGCGGGAACGAGGAGAGACCCAGTACTTC.

This clone appeared a single time. The chain combines TRBV12-2 with TRBJ2-2; TRBD2, the table's D call, lacks a check against the DNA. TRBV12-2 is a pseudogene locus. CDR3 length: 21 amino acids. CDR3 in amino acids: CASRLASVGPGLAGNTGELFF. The CDR3 coding sequence is TGTGCAAGTCGCTTAGCAAGTGTGGGTCCGGGACTAGCGGGAAACACCGGGGAGCTGTTTTTT.

V gene TRBV6-1 combines with J gene TRBJ2-7; 11 nucleotides agree with TRBD1. The germline gives CDR1 MNHNS, CDR2 SASEGT. The CDR3 covers 15 residues. J lost 4 bases, V lost 3 bases, and 5 bases had no gene match. The CDR3: CASSETGTGGYEQYF. In DNA, the CDR3 is TGTGCCAGCAGTGAGACCGGGACAGGGGGTTACGAGCAGTACTTC.

The rearrangement uses TRBV14 and TRBJ2-7, with 11 bases matching TRBD2. CDR1 is SGHDN and CDR2 is FVKESK in the germline V gene. This CDR3 contains 16 residues. Trimming cost V 1 base and J 2 bases; bases outside gene matches: 4. The CDR3 DNA reads TGTGCCAGCAGCCAAGCGCTAGCGGGAGGCACCTACGAGCAGTACTTC. Translated, it gives CASSQALAGGTYEQYF.

A single count supports this clone. The chain uses TRBV7-9 and TRBJ1-6, with unresolved D. The CDR3 extends over 13 amino acids. The V end was cut by 4 bases, the J end by 7 bases, with 8 bases between. From germline, CDR1 is SEHNR and CDR2 FQNEAQ (reference sequence). The CDR3 nucleotides are TGTGCCAGCAGCTATGAGACGAATTCACCCCTCCACTTT. This codes for CASSYETNSPLHF.

The chain uses TRBV19 and TRBJ2-3; 13 positions agree with TRBD2. The CDR3 runs 20 residues. CDR1 LNHDA and CDR2 SQIVND come from the germline V gene (reference sequence). V trimming: 2 bases; J trimming: 0 bases; junction bases outside the gene matches: 11. DNA of the CDR3: TGTGCCAGTAGTATATCCCCTGGACTAGCGGGAGTCCCTAGCACAGATACGCAGTATTTT. It yields the protein CASSISPGLAGVPSTDTQYF. Filled out from reference TRBV19 and TRBJ2-3, the complete variable domain reads DGGITQSPKYLFRKEGQNVTLSCEQNLNHDAMYWYRQDPGQGLRLIYYSQIVNDFQKGDIAEGYSVSREKKESFPLTVTSAQKNPTAFYLCASSISPGLAGVPSTDTQYFGPGTRLTVL.